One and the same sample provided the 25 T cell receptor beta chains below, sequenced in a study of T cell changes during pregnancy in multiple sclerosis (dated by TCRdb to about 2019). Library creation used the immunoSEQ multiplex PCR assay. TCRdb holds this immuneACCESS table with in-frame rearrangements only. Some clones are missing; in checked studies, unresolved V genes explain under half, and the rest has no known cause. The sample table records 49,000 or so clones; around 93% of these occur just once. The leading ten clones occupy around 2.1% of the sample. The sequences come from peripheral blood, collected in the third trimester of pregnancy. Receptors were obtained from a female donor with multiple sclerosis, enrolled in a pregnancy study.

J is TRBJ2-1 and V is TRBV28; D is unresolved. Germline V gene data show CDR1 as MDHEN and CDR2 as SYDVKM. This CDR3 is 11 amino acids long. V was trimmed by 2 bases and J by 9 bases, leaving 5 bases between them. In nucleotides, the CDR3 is TGTGCCAGCAGTTTACAGCGTGAGCAGTTCTTC. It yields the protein CASSLQREQFF.

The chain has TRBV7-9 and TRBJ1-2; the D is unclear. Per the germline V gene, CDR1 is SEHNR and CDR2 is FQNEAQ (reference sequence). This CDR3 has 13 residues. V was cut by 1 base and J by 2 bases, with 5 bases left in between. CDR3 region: CASSLGGNYGYTF. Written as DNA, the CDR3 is TGTGCCAGCAGCTTAGGAGGGAACTATGGCTACACCTTC.

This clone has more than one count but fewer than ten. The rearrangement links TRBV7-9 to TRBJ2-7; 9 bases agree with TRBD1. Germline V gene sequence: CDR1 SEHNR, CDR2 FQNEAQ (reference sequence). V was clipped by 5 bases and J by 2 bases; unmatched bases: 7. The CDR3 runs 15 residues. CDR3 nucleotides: TGTGCCAGCAGCCGGACAGGGGAAGGGACCTACGAGCAGTACTTC. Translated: CASSRTGEGTYEQYF.

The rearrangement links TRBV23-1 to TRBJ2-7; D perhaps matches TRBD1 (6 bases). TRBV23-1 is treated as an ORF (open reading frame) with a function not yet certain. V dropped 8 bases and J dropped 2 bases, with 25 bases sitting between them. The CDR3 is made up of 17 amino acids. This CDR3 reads CASGYFLLQGLTYEQYF. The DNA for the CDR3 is TGCGCCAGCGGCTACTTTCTTCTGCAGGGGTTAACCTACGAGCAGTACTTC.

The DNA for the CDR3 is TGCGCCAGCAGCGAGGACATATCCTTCTACACAGATACGCAGTATTTT. This gives the protein CASSEDISFYTDTQYF. The chain uses TRBV5-1 and TRBJ2-3; D possibly corresponds to TRBD1 (5 bases). From germline, CDR1 is SGHRS and CDR2 YFSETQ. The CDR3 has 16 amino acids. V was cut by 4 bases and J by 2 bases, with 17 bases left in between.

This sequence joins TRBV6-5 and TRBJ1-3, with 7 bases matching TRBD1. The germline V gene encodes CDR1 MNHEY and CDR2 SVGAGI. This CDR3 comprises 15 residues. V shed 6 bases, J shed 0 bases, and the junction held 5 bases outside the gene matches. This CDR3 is CASSQTGFSGNTIYF. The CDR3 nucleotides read TGTGCCAGCAGCCAGACAGGGTTCTCTGGAAACACCATATATTTT.

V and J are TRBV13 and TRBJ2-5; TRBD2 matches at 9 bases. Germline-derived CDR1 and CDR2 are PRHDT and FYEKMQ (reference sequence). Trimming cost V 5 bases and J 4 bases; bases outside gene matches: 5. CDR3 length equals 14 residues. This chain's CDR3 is CASSPRSGGETQYF. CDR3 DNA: TGTGCCAGCAGCCCCCGTAGCGGGGGAGAGACCCAGTACTTC.

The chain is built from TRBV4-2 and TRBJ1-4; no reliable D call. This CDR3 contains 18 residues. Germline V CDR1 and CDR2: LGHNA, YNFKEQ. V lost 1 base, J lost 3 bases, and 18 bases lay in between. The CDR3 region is CASSQGANSIAANEKLFF. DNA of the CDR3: TGTGCCAGCAGCCAAGGGGCCAATTCAATTGCCGCTAATGAAAAACTGTTTTTT.

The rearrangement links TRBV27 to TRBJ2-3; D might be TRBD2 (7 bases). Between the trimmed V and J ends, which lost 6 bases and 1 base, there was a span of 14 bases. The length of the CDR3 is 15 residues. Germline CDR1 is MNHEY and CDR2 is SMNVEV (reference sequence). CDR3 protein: CASRLAGGRTDTQYF. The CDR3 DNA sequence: TGTGCCAGCAGGCTAGCCGGGGGGCGCACAGATACGCAGTATTTT.

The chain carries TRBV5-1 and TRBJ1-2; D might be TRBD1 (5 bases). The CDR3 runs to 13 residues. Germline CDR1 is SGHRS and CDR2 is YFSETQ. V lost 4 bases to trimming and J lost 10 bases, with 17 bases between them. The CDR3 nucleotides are TGCGCCAGCAGCCGAGGACCGGGGGAGAACTACACCTTC. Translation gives CASSRGPGENYTF.

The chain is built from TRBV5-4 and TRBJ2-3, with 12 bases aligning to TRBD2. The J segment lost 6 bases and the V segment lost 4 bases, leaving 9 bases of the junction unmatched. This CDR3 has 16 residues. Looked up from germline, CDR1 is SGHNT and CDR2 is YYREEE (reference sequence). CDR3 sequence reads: CASSIPSGRGEDTQYF. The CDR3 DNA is TGTGCCAGCAGCATCCCTAGCGGGAGGGGGGAGGATACGCAGTATTTT.

Written as DNA, the CDR3 is TGTGCCAGCAGCTTATTGTCAGTAAATGAAAAACTGTTTTTT. It yields the protein CASSLLSVNEKLFF. This chain uses TRBV7-9 with TRBJ1-4, with unresolved D. The V and J ends lost 2 bases and 5 bases respectively, with 9 bases between them. There are 14 residues in the CDR3. CDR1 is SEHNR, CDR2 FQNEAQ, per germline (reference sequence).

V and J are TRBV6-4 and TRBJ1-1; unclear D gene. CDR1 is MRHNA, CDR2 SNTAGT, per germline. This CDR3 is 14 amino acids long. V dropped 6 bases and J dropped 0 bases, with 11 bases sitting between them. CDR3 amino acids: CASRGGRVNTEAFF. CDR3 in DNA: TGTGCCAGCAGGGGAGGCAGAGTGAACACTGAAGCTTTCTTT.

The CDR3 DNA is TGCGCCAGCAGCTTGGGTAGCGGGAGGCAGGAGCAGTTCTTC. It yields the protein CASSLGSGRQEQFF. The chain employs TRBV5-1 and TRBJ2-1; the match to TRBD2 covers 10 bases. The CDR3 covers 14 residues. The junction had 4 bases not matched to a gene; V was cut back by 0 bases and J by 10 bases. The germline V gene encodes CDR1 SGHRS and CDR2 YFSETQ.

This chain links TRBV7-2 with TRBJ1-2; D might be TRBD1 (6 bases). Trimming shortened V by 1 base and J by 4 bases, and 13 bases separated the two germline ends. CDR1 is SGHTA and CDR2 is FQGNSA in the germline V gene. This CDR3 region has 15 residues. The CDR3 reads CASSLVDRLGYGYTF. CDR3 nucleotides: TGTGCCAGCAGCTTAGTCGACAGGTTGGGCTATGGCTACACCTTC.

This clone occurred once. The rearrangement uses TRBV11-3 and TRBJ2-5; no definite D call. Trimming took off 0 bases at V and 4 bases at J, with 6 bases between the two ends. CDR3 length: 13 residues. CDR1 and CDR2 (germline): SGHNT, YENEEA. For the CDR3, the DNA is TGTGCCAGCAGCTTAGATTGGGCAGAGACCCAGTACTTC. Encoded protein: CASSLDWAETQYF.

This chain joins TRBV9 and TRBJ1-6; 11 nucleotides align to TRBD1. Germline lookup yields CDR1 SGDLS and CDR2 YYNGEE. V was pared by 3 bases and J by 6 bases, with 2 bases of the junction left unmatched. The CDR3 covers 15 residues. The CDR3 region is CASSEGTGGNSPLHF. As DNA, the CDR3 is TGTGCCAGCAGCGAGGGGACAGGGGGTAATTCACCCCTCCACTTT.

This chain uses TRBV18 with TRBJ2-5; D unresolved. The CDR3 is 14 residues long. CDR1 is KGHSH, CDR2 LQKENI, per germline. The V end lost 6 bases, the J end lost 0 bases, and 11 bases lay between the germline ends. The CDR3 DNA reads TGTGCCAGCTCTCGCAGTTTGAACCAAGAGACCCAGTACTTC. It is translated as CASSRSLNQETQYF.

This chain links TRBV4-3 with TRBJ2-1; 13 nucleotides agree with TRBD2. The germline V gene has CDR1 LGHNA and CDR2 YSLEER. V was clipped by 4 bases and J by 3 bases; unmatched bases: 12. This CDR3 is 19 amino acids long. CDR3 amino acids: CASSPVATSGRSDYNEQFF. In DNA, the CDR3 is TGCGCCAGCAGCCCGGTGGCGACTAGCGGGAGGTCCGACTACAATGAGCAGTTCTTC.

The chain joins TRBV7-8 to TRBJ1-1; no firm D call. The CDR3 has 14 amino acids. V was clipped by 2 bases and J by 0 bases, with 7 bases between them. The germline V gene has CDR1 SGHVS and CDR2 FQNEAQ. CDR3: CASSLTELNTEAFF. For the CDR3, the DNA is TGTGCCAGCAGCTTAACAGAACTGAACACTGAAGCTTTCTTT.

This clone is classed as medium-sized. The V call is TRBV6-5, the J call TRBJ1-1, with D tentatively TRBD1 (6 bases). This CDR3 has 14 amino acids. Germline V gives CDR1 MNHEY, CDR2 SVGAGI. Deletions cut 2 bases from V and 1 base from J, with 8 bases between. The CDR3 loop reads CASSYRTENTEAFF. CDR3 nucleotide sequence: TGTGCCAGCAGTTACAGGACAGAGAACACTGAAGCTTTCTTT.

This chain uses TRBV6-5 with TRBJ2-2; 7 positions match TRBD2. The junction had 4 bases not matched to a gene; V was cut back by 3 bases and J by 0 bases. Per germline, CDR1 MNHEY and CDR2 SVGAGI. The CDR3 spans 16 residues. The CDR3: CASSYYLAANTGELFF. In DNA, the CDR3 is TGTGCCAGCAGTTATTATCTAGCGGCGAACACCGGGGAGCTGTTTTTT.

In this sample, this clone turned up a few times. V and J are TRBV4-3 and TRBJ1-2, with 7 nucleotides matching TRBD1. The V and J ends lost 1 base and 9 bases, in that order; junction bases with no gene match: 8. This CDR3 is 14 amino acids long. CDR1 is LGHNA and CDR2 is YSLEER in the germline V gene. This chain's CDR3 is CASSQVTGQARYTF. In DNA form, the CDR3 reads TGCGCCAGCAGCCAAGTGACAGGACAGGCCCGCTACACCTTC.

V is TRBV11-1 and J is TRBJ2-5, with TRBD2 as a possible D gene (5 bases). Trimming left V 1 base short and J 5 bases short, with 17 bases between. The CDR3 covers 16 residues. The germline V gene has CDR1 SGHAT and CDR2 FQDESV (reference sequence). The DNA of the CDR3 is TGTGCCAGCAGCTTAGTCTGGGCCGGGGATGGGGAGACCCAGTACTTC. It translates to CASSLVWAGDGETQYF.

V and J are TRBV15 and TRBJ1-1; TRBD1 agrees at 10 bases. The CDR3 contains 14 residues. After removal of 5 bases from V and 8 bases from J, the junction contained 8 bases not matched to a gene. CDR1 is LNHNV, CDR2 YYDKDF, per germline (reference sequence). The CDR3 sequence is CATSGRQGAGEAFF. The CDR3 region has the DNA TGTGCCACCAGCGGTAGACAGGGGGCTGGGGAAGCTTTCTTT.